Listed below are T cell receptor beta chains from one sample, sequenced in a study of T cell responses to AZD1222 COVID-19 vaccine. Method: immunoSEQ multiplex PCR; TCRdb's copy keeps in-frame clones and lacks some. In the table there are more than 100,000 clones, around 88% of which are singletons. The sequences come from peripheral blood, collected on day 0 of AZD1222 vaccination. The receptors derive from an adult in good health. Each CDR3 is given with its conserved first and last residue. The D gene is left open where the match is weak. A clone size is listed for some rows: how often the clone was seen (once, few, many), or a class if it is expanded.

d_call	clone_size	v_call	j_call	cdr3_aa	cdr3_nt
.	.	TRBV5-6	TRBJ1-5	CASSSMHRKNQPQHF	TGTGCCAGCAGCTCGATGCATAGGAAAAATCAGCCCCAGCATTTT
.	.	TRBV5-8	TRBJ1-2	CASSGEDRIYGYTF	TGTGCCAGCAGCGGAGAGGACAGAATCTATGGCTACACCTTC
TRBD1	once	TRBV7-9	TRBJ2-7	CASSLLQGAYEQYF	TGTGCCAGCAGCTTATTACAGGGGGCCTACGAGCAGTACTTC
TRBD1	.	TRBV11-3	TRBJ2-2	CASTPGGTGELFF	TGTGCCAGCACCCCAGGGGGTACCGGGGAGCTGTTTTTT
.	.	TRBV7-2	TRBJ1-3	CASSLMAGVGNTIYF	TGTGCCAGCAGCTTAATGGCGGGGGTTGGAAACACCATATATTTT
.	.	TRBV7-9	TRBJ1-6	CASSPLGMGGSPLHF	TGTGCCAGCAGCCCCCTGGGGATGGGAGGTTCACCCCTCCACTTT
.	.	TRBV19	TRBJ1-1	CATGRPNTEAFF	TGTGCCACGGGACGGCCGAACACTGAAGCTTTCTTT
.	.	TRBV5-6	TRBJ2-3	CASSSESTDTQYF	TGTGCCAGCAGTTCCGAGAGCACAGATACGCAGTATTTT
.	.	TRBV6-8	TRBJ2-1	CASKIGGGGSYNEQFF	TGTGCCAGCAAAATTGGCGGAGGGGGGTCCTACAATGAGCAGTTCTTC
.	.	TRBV7-8	TRBJ2-3	CASSRIPTDTQYF	TGTGCCAGCAGCCGAATACCCACAGATACGCAGTATTTT
TRBD1	.	TRBV5-8	TRBJ1-1	CASRDGTGVLDTEAFF	TGTGCCAGCAGGGACGGGACAGGGGTATTGGACACTGAAGCTTTCTTT
TRBD1	.	TRBV7-2	TRBJ2-7	CASSSTGGWREQYF	TGTGCCAGCAGCTCTACAGGGGGATGGCGGGAGCAGTACTTC
TRBD1	once	TRBV28	TRBJ1-2	CASSFLPYAGTDYGYTF	TGTGCCAGCAGTTTCCTCCCCTACGCCGGGACAGACTATGGCTACACCTTC
TRBD1	.	TRBV15	TRBJ1-2	CATSRDSYGYTF	TGTGCCACCAGTAGGGACAGCTATGGCTACACCTTC
.	.	TRBV4-3	TRBJ1-3	CASSQEWGSGNTIYF	TGCGCCAGCAGCCAAGAGTGGGGGTCCGGAAACACCATATATTTT
TRBD1	.	TRBV7-8	TRBJ2-3	CASSETGATQYF	TGTGCCAGCAGCGAAACAGGGGCCACGCAGTATTTT
.	.	TRBV19	TRBJ1-4	CASSIGQTSTNEKLFF	TGTGCCAGTAGTATTGGGCAGACTTCAACTAATGAAAAACTGTTTTTT
.	.	TRBV21-1	TRBJ1-1	CASSKKGGTLMNTEAFF	TGTGCCAGCAGCAAAAAGGGGGGGACCCTAATGAACACTGAAGCTTTCTTT
.	.	TRBV19	TRBJ1-5	CASSQLAFSNQPQHF	TGTGCCAGTAGTCAACTGGCGTTTAGCAATCAGCCCCAGCATTTT
.	.	TRBV10-3	TRBJ2-2	CAIRRDPLGELFF	TGTGCCATCAGGAGGGACCCTCTGGGGGAGCTGTTTTTT
.	.	TRBV5-1	TRBJ1-1	CASSRQNRGTEAFF	TGCGCCAGCAGCAGACAAAACCGGGGCACTGAAGCTTTCTTT
.	.	TRBV9	TRBJ1-2	CASSVGAGPLVGYTF	TGTGCCAGCAGCGTAGGGGCAGGCCCCCTCGTCGGTTACACCTTC
.	.	TRBV7-2	TRBJ1-6	CASSFESLTPLHF	TGTGCCAGCAGCTTTGAGTCGCTTACACCCCTCCACTTT
.	.	TRBV7-3	TRBJ2-2	CASSSLLGTGELFF	TGTGCCAGCAGCTCCCTACTAGGGACCGGGGAGCTGTTTTTT
.	.	TRBV7-2	TRBJ2-7	CASSLRPGKSSYEQYF	TGTGCCAGCAGCTTGAGGCCAGGGAAATCCTCCTACGAGCAGTACTTC
.	.	TRBV12-3/TRBV12-4	TRBJ1-1	CASSGRSNTEAFF	TGTGCCAGCAGCGGACGGTCGAACACTGAAGCTTTCTTT
.	.	TRBV28	TRBJ1-1	CASSLWVGRTEAFF	TGTGCCAGCAGTTTATGGGTAGGGAGAACTGAAGCTTTCTTT
.	.	TRBV7-2	TRBJ2-7	CASSSGGATNSYEQYF	TGTGCCAGCAGCTCAGGCGGAGCGACAAACTCCTACGAGCAGTACTTC
.	once	TRBV28	TRBJ2-7	CASSLMGVTYEQYF	TGTGCCAGCAGTTTAATGGGCGTTACTTACGAGCAGTACTTC
.	.	TRBV29-1	TRBJ2-2	CSVRRYTGELFF	TGCAGCGTAAGGCGGTACACCGGGGAGCTGTTTTTT
TRBD2	.	TRBV9	TRBJ2-5	CASSPRGGPQETQYF	TGTGCCAGCAGCCCCCGGGGGGGCCCCCAAGAGACCCAGTACTTC
.	.	TRBV4-2	TRBJ2-2	CASSQHAAGGNTGELFF	TGTGCCAGCAGCCAACACGCTGCCGGGGGGAACACCGGGGAGCTGTTTTTT
TRBD1	.	TRBV7-3	TRBJ1-2	CASSNRGNYGYTF	TGTGCCAGCTCGAACAGGGGGAACTATGGCTACACCTTC
.	.	TRBV27	TRBJ1-1	CASSRGRRTEAFF	TGTGCCAGCAGTCGAGGAAGGAGGACTGAAGCTTTCTTT
.	.	TRBV5-1	TRBJ1-5	CASSVTGEGKPQHF	TGCGCCAGCAGCGTAACAGGAGAAGGGAAGCCCCAGCATTTT
.	.	TRBV6-2/TRBV6-3	TRBJ1-1	CASSYSWLLNTEAFF	TGTGCCAGCAGTTACTCCTGGCTTCTGAACACTGAAGCTTTCTTT
.	.	TRBV7-7	TRBJ2-2	CASSLDPAGSGELFF	TGTGCTAGCAGCTTAGACCCGGCGGGGTCCGGGGAGCTGTTTTTT
TRBD1	.	TRBV4-3	TRBJ2-7	CASSPGAGGNYEQYF	TGCGCCAGCAGCCCGGGGGCAGGGGGCAACTACGAGCAGTACTTC
TRBD1	once	TRBV5-4	TRBJ2-3	CASSGTGSTDTQYF	TGTGCCAGCAGCGGGACAGGGAGCACAGATACGCAGTATTTT
.	.	TRBV2	TRBJ1-2	CASSEASGTALTDGYTF	TGTGCCAGCAGTGAAGCCAGCGGGACTGCCCTAACTGATGGCTACACCTTC
.	.	TRBV29-1	TRBJ1-1	CSVEEAGAFF	TGCAGCGTTGAAGAGGCAGGGGCTTTCTTT
.	medium-sized	TRBV29-1	TRBJ1-2	CSVNWGYGYTF	TGCAGCGTGAATTGGGGCTATGGCTACACCTTC
.	.	TRBV2	TRBJ2-3	CASSEVSWTTDTQYF	TGTGCCAGCAGTGAGGTCAGTTGGACCACAGATACGCAGTATTTT
TRBD2	once	TRBV7-2	TRBJ2-3	CASSLVAFAGGSTDTQYF	TGTGCCAGCAGCTTAGTGGCCTTTGCGGGGGGCTCAACAGATACGCAGTATTTT
TRBD1	.	TRBV5-4	TRBJ1-1	CASSPGTGGVNTEAFF	TGTGCCAGCAGCCCTGGGACAGGGGGCGTGAACACTGAAGCTTTCTTT
TRBD1	.	TRBV6-6	TRBJ1-4	CASSHRGSEKLFF	TGTGCCAGCAGTCACAGGGGAAGTGAAAAACTGTTTTTT
.	.	TRBV2	TRBJ1-2	CASSEEGPTNYGYTF	TGTGCCAGCAGTGAAGAAGGTCCTACTAACTATGGCTACACCTTC
.	.	TRBV28	TRBJ2-4	CASSPPRGPQYF	TGTGCCAGCAGCCCCCCTAGGGGCCCCCAGTACTTC
.	.	TRBV5-8	TRBJ2-1	CASSRKYRQTNEQFF	TGTGCCAGCAGCCGTAAATATCGACAGACCAATGAGCAGTTCTTC
.	.	TRBV5-6	TRBJ2-7	CASSLVKTYEQYF	TGTGCCAGCAGCTTGGTAAAGACCTACGAGCAGTACTTC
.	.	TRBV19	TRBJ2-1	CASSRGGYEQFF	TGTGCCAGTAGTAGGGGGGGCTATGAGCAGTTCTTC
.	.	TRBV6-5	TRBJ2-1	CASSFSGPGNNEQFF	TGTGCCAGCAGTTTCTCAGGGCCCGGGAACAATGAGCAGTTCTTC
.	.	TRBV7-2	TRBJ1-3	CASSLARPGSGNTIYF	TGTGCCAGCAGCTTAGCCAGGCCAGGGTCTGGAAACACCATATATTTT
.	.	TRBV28	TRBJ2-5	CASNQGQETQYF	TGTGCCAGCAATCAGGGCCAAGAGACCCAGTACTTC
.	.	TRBV5-1	TRBJ1-2	CASTISGEEWGGYTF	TGCGCCAGCACCATCTCGGGGGAGGAGTGGGGAGGCTACACCTTC
.	.	TRBV5-1	TRBJ2-1	CASSYLLASGSSYNEQFF	TGCGCCAGCAGCTACTTACTAGCCAGCGGTAGCTCCTACAATGAGCAGTTCTTC